This TCR beta chain was identified during a study of blood T cell repertoires in COVID-19. Looking at the study overall: Samples came from the United States, Italy and Spain, spanning acute and convalescent COVID-19.

The CDR3 runs to 16 residues. Per the germline V gene, CDR1 is LGHNA and CDR2 is YNFKEQ. Trimming took off 3 bases at V and 0 bases at J, with 11 bases between the two ends. Original processing methods: Estimation of nucleated cell counts was performed using reference gene primer amplification. Generated by immunoSEQ multiplex PCR, the TCRdb table keeps only in-frame clones and is missing some. That table furnishes V, J and clone size, whereas the DNA furnished D and trimming. The repertoire holds some 200,000 clones, with approximately 90% as singletons. This sequence joins TRBV4-2 and TRBJ2-2; tentatively, D is TRBD1 (6 bases). The sequencing input was peripheral blood. The clonotype originates from a man in his fifties with COVID-19, enrolled during active disease. CDR3 sequence reads: CASSHPQGSNTGELFF. In DNA form, the CDR3 reads TGTGCCAGCAGCCACCCACAGGGTTCGAACACCGGGGAGCTGTTTTTT.